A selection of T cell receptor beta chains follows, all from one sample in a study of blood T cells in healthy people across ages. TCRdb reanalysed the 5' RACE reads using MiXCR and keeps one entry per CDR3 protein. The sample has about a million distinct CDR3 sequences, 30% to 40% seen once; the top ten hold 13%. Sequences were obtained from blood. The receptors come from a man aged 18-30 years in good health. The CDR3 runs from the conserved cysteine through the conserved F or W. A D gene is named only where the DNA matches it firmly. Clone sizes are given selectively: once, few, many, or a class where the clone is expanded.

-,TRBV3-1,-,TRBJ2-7,TGTGCCAGCAGCCAAGTATCCAGATACAATGAGCAGTACTTC,CASSQVSRYNEQYF
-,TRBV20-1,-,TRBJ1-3,TGCAGTGCTGGGGGGCCTACCCGAGGAAACACCATATATTTT,CSAGGPTRGNTIYF
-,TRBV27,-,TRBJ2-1,TGTGCCAGCAGCACCACCAGGGAGTTTACGAGAAATGAGCAGTTCTTC,CASSTTREFTRNEQFF
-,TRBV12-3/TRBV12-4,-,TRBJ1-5,TGTGCCAGCAGTTTAGCATCGGGGGCGGGTCAGCCCCAGCATTTT,CASSLASGAGQPQHF
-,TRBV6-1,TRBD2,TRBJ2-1,TGTGCCAGCAACCCGACTAGCGGGGGGCAAAGGTTGGGAAATGAGCAGTTCTTC,CASNPTSGGQRLGNEQFF
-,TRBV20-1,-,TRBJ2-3,TGCAGTGCTAGGCCAGCAGGGAACCCCACAGATACGCAGTATTTT,CSARPAGNPTDTQYF
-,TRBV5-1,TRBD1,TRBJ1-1,TGCGCCAGCAGCCCAGCGGACAGGGGGACTGAAGCTTTCTTT,CASSPADRGTEAFF
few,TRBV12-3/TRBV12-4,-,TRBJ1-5,TGTGCCAGCAGTCACAGGGAAAGGGGTCAGCCCCAGCATTTT,CASSHRERGQPQHF
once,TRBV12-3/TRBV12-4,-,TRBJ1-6,TGTGCCAGCAGCCTCACGGGGCCCCGTGGCTCCAATAATTCACCCCTCCACTTT,CASSLTGPRGSNNSPLHF
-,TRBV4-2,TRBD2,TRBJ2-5,TGTGCCAGCAGCCAAGAAGGGACTAACCAAGAGACCCAGTACTTC,CASSQEGTNQETQYF
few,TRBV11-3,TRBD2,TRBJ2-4,TGTGCCAGCAGCTTAGATCGTATGCGGGGGGCTTACAATGAGCAGTACTTC,CASSLDRMRGAYNEQYF
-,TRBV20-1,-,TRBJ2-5,TGCAGTGCTAGCGGTCTAGCCAATGAGCAGTACTTC,CSASGLANEQYF
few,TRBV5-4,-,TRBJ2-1,TGTGCCAGCAGCTTGGAAGCCAGATCCTACAATGAGCAGTTCTTC,CASSLEARSYNEQFF
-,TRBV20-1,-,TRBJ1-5,TGCAGTGCTGCAGGGGAAAGAGGACAGCCCCAGCATTTT,CSAAGERGQPQHF
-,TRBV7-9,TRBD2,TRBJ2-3,TGTGCCAGCAGCTTCGGACTAGCTCGCGGGTCAGATACGCAGTATTTT,CASSFGLARGSDTQYF
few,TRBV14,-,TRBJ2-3,TGTGCCAGCAGAAAATCAGCGGGGGGACAGGGAGATACGCAGTATTTT,CASRKSAGGQGDTQYF
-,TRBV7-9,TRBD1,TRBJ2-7,TGTGCCAGCAGCCCACACCGGGACAGCTCCTACGAGCAGTACTTC,CASSPHRDSSYEQYF
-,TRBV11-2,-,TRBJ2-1,TGTGCCAGCAGCGTACCGACAGGATTCATTAGCTCCTACAATGAGCAGTTCTTC,CASSVPTGFISSYNEQFF
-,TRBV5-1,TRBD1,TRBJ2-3,TGCGCCAGCAGCTTGGAACCAGGGGGTAGCACAGATACGCAGTATTTT,CASSLEPGGSTDTQYF
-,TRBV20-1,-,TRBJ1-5,TGCAGTGCTAGAGACCGGGGGTTCAATCAGCCCCAGCATTTT,CSARDRGFNQPQHF
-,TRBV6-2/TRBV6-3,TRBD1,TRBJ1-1,TGTGCCAGCAGGACACTCGGGACAGCGAACACTGAAGCTTTCTTT,CASRTLGTANTEAFF
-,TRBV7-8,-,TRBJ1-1,TGTGCCAGCAGCGTAGGCATTAGGAACACTGAAGCTTTCTTT,CASSVGIRNTEAFF
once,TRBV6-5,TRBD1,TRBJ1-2,TGTGCCAGCAGTTACTCGAAGGGGGCGACAGGGGCAAACTATGGCTACACCTTC,CASSYSKGATGANYGYTF
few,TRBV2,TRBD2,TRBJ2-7,TGTGCCAGCAGTGATTGGGGCGGGGGAGCTAGAACCCTCAATGAGCAGTACTTC,CASSDWGGGARTLNEQYF
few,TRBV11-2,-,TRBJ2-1,TGTGCCAGCAGCCGAGGGGGGGGCATGTACAATGAGCAGTTCTTC,CASSRGGGMYNEQFF
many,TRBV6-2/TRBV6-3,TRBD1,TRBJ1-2,TGTGCCAGCAGTTACTCGGGACAGGAAAGCTATGGCTACACCTTC,CASSYSGQESYGYTF
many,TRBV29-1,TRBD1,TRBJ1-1,TGCAGCGTGACGACAGGGGGGAACACTGAAGCTTTCTTT,CSVTTGGNTEAFF
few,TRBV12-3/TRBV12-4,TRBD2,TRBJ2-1,TGTGCCAGCTCGCGTGGCGGGGGCTCCTACAATGAGCAGTTCTTC,CASSRGGGSYNEQFF